These T cell receptor beta chains were read from a single sample in a study of a mutant IDH1 vaccine in newly diagnosed glioma. Libraries were prepared by immunoSEQ multiplex PCR; TCRdb keeps only in-frame clonotypes and omits some of them. There are 40,000 or so clones in the sample; about three quarters occur only once, and 5% to 6% lies in the top ten. These TCRs' antigens remain unknown. Sequenced material: PBMCs, taken from a glioma patient whose treatment included an IDH1 peptide vaccine. These receptor sequences come from a man in his fifties with glioma. Both conserved end residues are part of each CDR3. D genes are given only for firm matches. The size field is filled for only some rows; it gives once, few, many or a size class.

size: -; V: TRBV19; J: TRBJ1-5; D: TRBD1; CDR3: CASSPGQGKYSNQPQHF; DNA: TGTGCCAGTAGCCCGGGACAGGGGAAATATAGCAATCAGCCCCAGCATTTT
size: -; V: TRBV5-6; J: TRBJ2-1; D: TRBD2; CDR3: CASSFLAGAYNGQFF; DNA: TGTGCCAGCAGCTTCCTAGCGGGGGCATACAATGGGCAGTTCTTC
size: -; V: TRBV7-2; J: TRBJ2-3; D: TRBD1; CDR3: CASSRETGGLDTQYF; DNA: TGTGCCAGCAGCCGCGAAACAGGGGGGCTAGATACGCAGTATTTT
size: -; V: TRBV6-5; J: TRBJ2-5; D: TRBD2; CDR3: CASKTSGQETQYF; DNA: TGTGCCAGCAAGACTAGCGGCCAAGAGACCCAGTACTTC
size: medium-sized; V: TRBV27; J: TRBJ2-7; D: -; CDR3: CASSSLDRFEQYF; DNA: TGTGCCAGCAGTTCCCTGGACCGCTTCGAGCAGTACTTC
size: -; V: TRBV9; J: TRBJ1-5; D: TRBD1; CDR3: CASSPGQASNQPQHF; DNA: TGTGCCAGCAGCCCGGGACAGGCGAGCAATCAGCCCCAGCATTTT
size: -; V: TRBV6-5; J: TRBJ1-3; D: -; CDR3: CASTPSRGTGNTIYF; DNA: TGTGCCAGCACCCCGAGCAGGGGAACTGGAAACACCATATATTTT
size: -; V: TRBV18; J: TRBJ1-2; D: -; CDR3: CASSRIRTGQSYTF; DNA: TGTGCCAGCTCACGAATAAGAACAGGGCAAAGCTACACCTTC
size: -; V: TRBV18; J: TRBJ2-6; D: TRBD1; CDR3: CASSSQASGGISGANVLTF; DNA: TGTGCCAGCTCATCCCAAGCGTCAGGGGGCATTTCTGGGGCCAACGTCCTGACTTTC
size: -; V: TRBV9; J: TRBJ2-2; D: -; CDR3: CASSRNTGELFF; DNA: TGTGCCAGCTCTAGAAACACCGGGGAGCTGTTTTTT
size: few; V: TRBV2; J: TRBJ2-7; D: -; CDR3: CASSLDQGRRGEQYF; DNA: TGTGCCAGCAGCTTGGACCAAGGACGACGGGGCGAGCAGTACTTC
size: -; V: TRBV28; J: TRBJ2-2; D: TRBD2; CDR3: CASSRGTRGGGELFF; DNA: TGTGCCAGCAGCCGGGGGACTAGGGGCGGCGGGGAGCTGTTTTTT
size: -; V: TRBV2; J: TRBJ2-1; D: TRBD1; CDR3: CASSRDRDNEQFF; DNA: TGTGCCAGCAGTCGGGACAGAGACAATGAGCAGTTCTTC
size: few; V: TRBV30; J: TRBJ1-1; D: -; CDR3: CAWSGMGRNTEAFF; DNA: TGTGCCTGGAGTGGGATGGGCAGGAACACTGAAGCTTTCTTT